This T cell receptor (beta chain) was obtained from a study of cytomegalovirus exposure and HLA in healthy donors. General study points: Per a later analysis, HLA-associated TCR beta chains showed more clonal expansion than other, equally common TCR beta chains. Later, an analysis found that common viral pathogens appeared to be linked with several of the most significant clusters.

The CDR3 runs to 18 residues. Concerning this clone: Its antigen is currently unknown.

Use of 60 Vbeta and 13 Jbeta primers characterized the PCR. Method: immunoSEQ multiplex PCR; TCRdb's copy keeps in-frame clones and lacks some. Of over 65,000 clones listed, around 80% are singletons. This TCR came from a woman aged 25 to 39 in good health and CMV-seronegative. The chain has TRBV21-1 and TRBJ1-5; the DNA was not compared with TRBD1, the D call given in the table. TRBV21-1 is reported as a pseudogene. Material: PBMCs. The CDR3 nucleotides are TGTGCCAGCAGCAAAGTCCTTCGCGGGACAGATAGCAATCAGCCCCAGCATTTT. Its translation: CASSKVLRGTDSNQPQHF.